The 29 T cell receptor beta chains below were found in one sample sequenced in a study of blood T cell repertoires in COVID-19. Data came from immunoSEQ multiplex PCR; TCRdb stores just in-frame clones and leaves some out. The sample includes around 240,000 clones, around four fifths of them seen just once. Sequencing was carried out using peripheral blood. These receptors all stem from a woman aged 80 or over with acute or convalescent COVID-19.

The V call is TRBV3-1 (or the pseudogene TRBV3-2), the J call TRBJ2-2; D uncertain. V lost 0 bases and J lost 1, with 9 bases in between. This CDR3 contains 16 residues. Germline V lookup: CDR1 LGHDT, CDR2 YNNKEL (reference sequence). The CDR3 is CASSQDLHRNTGELFF. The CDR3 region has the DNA TGTGCCAGCAGCCAAGATTTACACAGGAACACCGGGGAGCTGTTTTTT.

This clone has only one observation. The CDR3 region is CASSLSSSTDTQYF. CDR3 nucleotide sequence: TGTGCCAGCAGCTTATCCAGTAGCACAGATACGCAGTATTTT. The genes are TRBV7-2 and TRBJ2-3; no firm D call. In germline, CDR1 is SGHTA, CDR2 FQGNSA. The CDR3 sequence is 14 residues long. V lost 2 bases, J lost 0 bases, and 6 bases lay in between.

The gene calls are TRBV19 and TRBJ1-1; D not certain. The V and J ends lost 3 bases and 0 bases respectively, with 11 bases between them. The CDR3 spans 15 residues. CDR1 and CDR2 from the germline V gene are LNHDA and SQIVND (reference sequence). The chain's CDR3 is CASSIPQTLNTEAFF. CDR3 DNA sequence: TGTGCCAGTAGTATCCCGCAGACTTTGAACACTGAAGCTTTCTTT.

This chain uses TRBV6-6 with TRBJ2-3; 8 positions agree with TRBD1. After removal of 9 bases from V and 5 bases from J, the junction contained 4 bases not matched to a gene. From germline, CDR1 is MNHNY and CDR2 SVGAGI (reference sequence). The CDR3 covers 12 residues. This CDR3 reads CASRQGQDTQYF. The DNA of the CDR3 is TGTGCCAGTAGACAGGGGCAAGATACGCAGTATTTT.

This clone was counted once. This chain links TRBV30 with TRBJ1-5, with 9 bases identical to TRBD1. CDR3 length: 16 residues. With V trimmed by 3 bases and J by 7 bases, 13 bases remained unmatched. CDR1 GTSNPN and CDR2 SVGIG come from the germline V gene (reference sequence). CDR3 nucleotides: TGTGCCTGGAGCAAAACGCTTGGGACAGGGAACCAGCCCCAGCATTTT. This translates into CAWSKTLGTGNQPQHF.

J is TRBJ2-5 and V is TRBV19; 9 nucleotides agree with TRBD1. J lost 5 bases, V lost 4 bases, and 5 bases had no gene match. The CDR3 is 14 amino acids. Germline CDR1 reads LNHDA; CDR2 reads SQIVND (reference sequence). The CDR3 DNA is TGTGCCAGTAGTAAAAGGACAGGGGACGAGACCCAGTACTTC. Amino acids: CASSKRTGDETQYF.

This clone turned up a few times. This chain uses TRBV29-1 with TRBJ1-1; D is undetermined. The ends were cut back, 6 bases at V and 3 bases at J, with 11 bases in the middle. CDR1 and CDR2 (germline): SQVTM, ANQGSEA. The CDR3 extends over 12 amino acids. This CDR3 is CSVGLSDTEAFF. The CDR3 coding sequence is TGCAGCGTGGGCCTCTCCGACACTGAAGCTTTCTTT.

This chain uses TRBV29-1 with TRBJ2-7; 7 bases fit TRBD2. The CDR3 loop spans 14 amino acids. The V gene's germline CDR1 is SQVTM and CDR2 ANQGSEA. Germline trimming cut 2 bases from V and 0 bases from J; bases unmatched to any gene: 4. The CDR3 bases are TGCAGCGTTGAACTGGGCGGGGGCTCCTACGAGCAGTACTTC. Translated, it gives CSVELGGGSYEQYF.

In DNA form, the CDR3 reads TGTGCCACCAGCAGAGATGCGACAGGGGCGGAAAAACTGTTTTTT. It specifies CATSRDATGAEKLFF. The chain joins TRBV15 to TRBJ1-4; 8 positions match TRBD1. V gave up 0 bases and J gave up 8 bases; unmatched junction bases: 5. CDR1 and CDR2 from the germline V gene are LNHNV and YYDKDF (reference sequence). CDR3 length: 15 amino acids.

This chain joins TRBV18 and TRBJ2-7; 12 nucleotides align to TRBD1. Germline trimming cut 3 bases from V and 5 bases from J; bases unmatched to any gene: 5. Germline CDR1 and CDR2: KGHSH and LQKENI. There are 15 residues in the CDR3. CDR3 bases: TGTGCCAGCTCACCCCAGGGGACAGGGGGCAACGAGCAGTACTTC. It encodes CASSPQGTGGNEQYF.

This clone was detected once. CDR3 in amino acids: CAISVSGGLTDTQYF. In DNA form, the CDR3 reads TGTGCCATCAGTGTTAGCGGGGGGTTAACAGATACGCAGTATTTT. The chain combines TRBV10-3 with TRBJ2-3, with 10 bases identical to TRBD2. The J segment lost 3 bases and the V segment lost 4 bases, leaving 4 bases of the junction unmatched. Germline CDR1 is ENHRY and CDR2 is SYGVKD. The CDR3 spans 15 residues.

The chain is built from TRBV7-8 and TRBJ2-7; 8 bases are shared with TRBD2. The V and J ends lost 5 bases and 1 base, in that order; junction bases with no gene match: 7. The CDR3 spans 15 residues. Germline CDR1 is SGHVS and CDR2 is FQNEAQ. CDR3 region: CASSPIAGRSYEQYF. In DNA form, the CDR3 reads TGTGCCAGCAGCCCGATAGCGGGACGATCCTACGAGCAGTACTTC.

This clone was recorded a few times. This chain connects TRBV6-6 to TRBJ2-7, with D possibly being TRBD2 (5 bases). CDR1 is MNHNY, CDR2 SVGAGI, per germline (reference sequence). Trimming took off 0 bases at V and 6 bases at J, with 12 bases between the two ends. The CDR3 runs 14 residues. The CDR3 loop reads CASSYSGILSEQYF. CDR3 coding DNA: TGTGCCAGCAGTTACTCCGGGATTCTTAGCGAGCAGTACTTC.

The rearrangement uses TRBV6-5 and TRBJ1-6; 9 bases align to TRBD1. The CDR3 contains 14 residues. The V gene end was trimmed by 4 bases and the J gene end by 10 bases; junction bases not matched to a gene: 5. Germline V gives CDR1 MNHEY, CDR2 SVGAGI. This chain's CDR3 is CASSWGQGGSPLHF. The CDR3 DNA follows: TGTGCCAGCAGTTGGGGACAGGGCGGCTCACCCCTCCACTTT.

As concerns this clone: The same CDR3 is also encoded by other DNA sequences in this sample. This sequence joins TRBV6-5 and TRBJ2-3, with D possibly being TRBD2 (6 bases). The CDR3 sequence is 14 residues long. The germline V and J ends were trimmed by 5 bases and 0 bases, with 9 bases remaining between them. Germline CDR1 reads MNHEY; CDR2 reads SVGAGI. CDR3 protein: CASSLGLSTDTQYF. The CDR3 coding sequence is TGTGCCAGCAGTCTGGGACTCAGCACAGATACGCAGTATTTT.

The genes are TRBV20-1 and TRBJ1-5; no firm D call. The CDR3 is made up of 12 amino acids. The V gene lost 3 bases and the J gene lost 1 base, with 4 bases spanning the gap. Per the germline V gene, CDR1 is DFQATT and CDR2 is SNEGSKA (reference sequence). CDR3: CSASRSNQPQHF. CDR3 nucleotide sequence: TGCAGTGCTAGTCGGAGCAATCAGCCCCAGCATTTT.

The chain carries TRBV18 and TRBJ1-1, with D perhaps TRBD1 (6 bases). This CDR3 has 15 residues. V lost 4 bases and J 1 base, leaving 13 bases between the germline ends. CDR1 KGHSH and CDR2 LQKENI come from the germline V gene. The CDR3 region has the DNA TGTGCCAGCTCACTCGGACAGAATAAGAACACTGAAGCTTTCTTT. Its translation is CASSLGQNKNTEAFF.

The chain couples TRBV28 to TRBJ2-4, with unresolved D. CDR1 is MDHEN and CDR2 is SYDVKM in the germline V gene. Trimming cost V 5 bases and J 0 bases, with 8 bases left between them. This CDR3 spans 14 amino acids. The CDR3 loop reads CASSDNLAKNIQYF. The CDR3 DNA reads TGTGCCAGCAGTGACAACCTAGCCAAAAACATTCAGTACTTC. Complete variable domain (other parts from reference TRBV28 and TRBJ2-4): DVKVTQSSRYLVKRTGEKVFLECVQDMDHENMFWYRQDPGLGLRLIYFSYDVKMKEKGDIPEGYSVSREKKERFSLILESASTNQTSMYLCASSDNLAKNIQYFGAGTRLSVL.

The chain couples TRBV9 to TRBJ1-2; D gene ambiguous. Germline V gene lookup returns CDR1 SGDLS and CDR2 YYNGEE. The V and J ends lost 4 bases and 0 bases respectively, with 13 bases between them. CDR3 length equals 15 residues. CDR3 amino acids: CASSPEVGANYGYTF. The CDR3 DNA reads TGTGCCAGCAGCCCCGAGGTGGGAGCTAACTATGGCTACACCTTC.

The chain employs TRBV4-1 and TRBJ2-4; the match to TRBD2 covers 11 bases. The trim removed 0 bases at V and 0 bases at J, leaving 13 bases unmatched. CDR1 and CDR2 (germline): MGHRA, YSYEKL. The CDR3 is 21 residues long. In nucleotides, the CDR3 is TGCGCCAGCAGCCAAGACAGTGGATTAGCGGGGGGGTCACTAGCCAAAAACATTCAGTACTTC. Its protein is CASSQDSGLAGGSLAKNIQYF.

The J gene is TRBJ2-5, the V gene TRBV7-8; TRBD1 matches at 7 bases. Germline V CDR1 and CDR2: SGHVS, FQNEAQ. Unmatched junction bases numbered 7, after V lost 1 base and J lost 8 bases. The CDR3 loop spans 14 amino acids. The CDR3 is CASSLGTGQGTQYF. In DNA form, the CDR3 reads TGTGCCAGCAGCTTAGGGACAGGCCAAGGAACCCAGTACTTC.

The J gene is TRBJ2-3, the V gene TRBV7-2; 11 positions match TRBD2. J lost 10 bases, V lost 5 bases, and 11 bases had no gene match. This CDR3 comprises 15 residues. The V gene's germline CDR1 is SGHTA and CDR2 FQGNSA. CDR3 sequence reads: CASSLGTTSGRAQYF. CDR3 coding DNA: TGTGCCAGCAGCCTCGGAACAACTAGCGGGAGAGCGCAGTATTTT.

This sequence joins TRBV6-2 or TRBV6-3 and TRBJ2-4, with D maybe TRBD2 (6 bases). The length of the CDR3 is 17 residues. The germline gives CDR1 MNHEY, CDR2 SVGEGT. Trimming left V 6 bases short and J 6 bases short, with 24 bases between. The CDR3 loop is CASSLPFSGPAGNIQYF. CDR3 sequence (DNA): TGTGCCAGCAGCCTACCGTTTAGCGGACCAGCGGGAAACATTCAGTACTTC.

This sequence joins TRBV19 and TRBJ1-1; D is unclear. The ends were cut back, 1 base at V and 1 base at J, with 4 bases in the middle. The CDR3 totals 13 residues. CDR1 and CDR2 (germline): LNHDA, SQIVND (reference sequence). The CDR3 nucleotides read TGTGCCAGTAGTATAGGGGCGAACACTGAAGCTTTCTTT. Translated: CASSIGANTEAFF.

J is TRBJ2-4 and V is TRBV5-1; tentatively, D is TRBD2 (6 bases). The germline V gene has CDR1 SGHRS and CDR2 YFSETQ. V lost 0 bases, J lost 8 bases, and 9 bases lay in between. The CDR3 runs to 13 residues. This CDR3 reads CASSLVGEDIQYF. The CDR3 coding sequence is TGCGCCAGCAGCTTGGTCGGGGAGGACATTCAGTACTTC.

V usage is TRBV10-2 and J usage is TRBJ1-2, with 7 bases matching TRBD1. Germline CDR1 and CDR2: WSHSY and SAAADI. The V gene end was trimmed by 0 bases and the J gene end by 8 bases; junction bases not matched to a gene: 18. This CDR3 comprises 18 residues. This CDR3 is CASSESGLGGRKPMGYTF. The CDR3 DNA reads TGCGCCAGCAGTGAGTCGGGTTTAGGGGGCCGGAAGCCCATGGGCTACACCTTC.

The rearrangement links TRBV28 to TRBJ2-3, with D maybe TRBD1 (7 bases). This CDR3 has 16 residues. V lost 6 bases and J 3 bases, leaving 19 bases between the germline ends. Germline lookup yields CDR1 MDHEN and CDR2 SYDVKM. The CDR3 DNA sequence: TGTGCCAGCAGCCCTTACCAGGGGGGTCGAACAGATACGCAGTATTTT. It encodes CASSPYQGGRTDTQYF. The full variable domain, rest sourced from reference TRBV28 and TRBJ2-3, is DVKVTQSSRYLVKRTGEKVFLECVQDMDHENMFWYRQDPGLGLRLIYFSYDVKMKEKGDIPEGYSVSREKKERFSLILESASTNQTSMYLCASSPYQGGRTDTQYFGPGTRLTVL.

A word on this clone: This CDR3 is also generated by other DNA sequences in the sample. The CDR3 DNA reads TGTGCCAGCAGCTTAGGGCGGTCTGGAAACACCATATATTTT. Its protein is CASSLGRSGNTIYF. V gene TRBV7-9 combines with J gene TRBJ1-3; D gene unclear. Germline V gene sequence: CDR1 SEHNR, CDR2 FQNEAQ (reference sequence). Trimming cost V 1 base and J 1 base, with 5 bases left between them. The CDR3 consists of 14 residues.

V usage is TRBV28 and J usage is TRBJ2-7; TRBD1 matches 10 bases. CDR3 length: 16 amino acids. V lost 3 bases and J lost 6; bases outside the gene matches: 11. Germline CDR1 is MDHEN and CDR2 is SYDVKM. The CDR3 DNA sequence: TGTGCCAGCAGTTTTACCCGGACAGGGGGGAGAGGCGAGCAGTACTTC. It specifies CASSFTRTGGRGEQYF.